The next 15 T cell receptor beta chains were all read from a single sample in a study of technical replicates of blood from a handful of donors. Some clones are missing from TCRdb's copy, which holds only in-frame ones; the method was immunoSEQ multiplex PCR. The table shows 95,000 to 100,000 clones, with nearly 97% occurring only once. Sequencing input: T cells isolated from PBMCs. The receptors derive from a human donor in good health.

The rearrangement links TRBV2 to TRBJ2-5; 8 nucleotides line up with TRBD1. V was clipped by 2 bases and J by 2 bases; unmatched bases: 4. There are 15 residues in the CDR3. Per germline, CDR1 SNHLY and CDR2 FYNNEI. The DNA for the CDR3 is TGTGCCAGCAGTGAACTCAGGACAGGGCAAGAGACCCAGTACTTC. The encoded protein is CASSELRTGQETQYF.

The chain has TRBV2 and TRBJ1-1, with D possibly being TRBD1 (6 bases). With 9 bases removed from V and 4 bases from J, the gap between germline ends came to 18 bases. This CDR3 is 14 amino acids long. Germline lookup yields CDR1 SNHLY and CDR2 FYNNEI. This chain's CDR3 is CASPNQQGSTEAFF. CDR3 nucleotide sequence: TGTGCCAGTCCTAACCAACAGGGTTCCACTGAAGCTTTCTTT.

The genes are TRBV6-9 and TRBJ2-7; perhaps TRBD2 as D (6 bases). This CDR3 has 13 residues. CDR1 is MNHGY and CDR2 is SVAAGI in the germline V gene. V dropped 2 bases and J dropped 10 bases, with 15 bases sitting between them. The CDR3 loop is CASSYDGGEEQYF. Here the CDR3 DNA reads TGTGCCAGCAGTTATGATGGAGGGGAAGAACAGTACTTC.

The chain carries TRBV15 and TRBJ2-5; tentative D call: TRBD2 (5 bases). The CDR3 is made up of 16 amino acids. The V gene lost 5 bases and the J gene lost 5 bases, with 21 bases spanning the gap. From germline, CDR1 is LNHNV and CDR2 YYDKDF (reference sequence). The chain's CDR3 is CATSFLDGEWEETQYF. For the CDR3, the DNA is TGTGCCACCAGCTTCTTAGACGGGGAGTGGGAGGAGACCCAGTACTTC.

The chain employs TRBV7-8 and TRBJ1-1; no clear D. Trimming stripped 1 base from V and 0 bases from J, with 6 bases between. Germline loops: CDR1 SGHVS, CDR2 FQNEAQ. The CDR3 loop spans 14 amino acids. In DNA form, the CDR3 reads TGTGCCAGCAGCTTAGGTTCAGTGAACACTGAAGCTTTCTTT. Protein sequence: CASSLGSVNTEAFF.

The chain links TRBV28 to TRBJ2-7; D is possibly TRBD1 (5 bases). The CDR3 spans 15 residues. The V end lost 1 base, the J end lost 4 bases, and 14 bases lay between the germline ends. Germline V gene sequence: CDR1 MDHEN, CDR2 SYDVKM. CDR3 sequence: CASSLSAGFLYEQYF. In DNA form, the CDR3 reads TGTGCCAGCAGTTTATCAGCAGGGTTCTTGTACGAGCAGTACTTC.

The gene calls are TRBV28 and TRBJ2-2; the D gene is possibly TRBD1 (6 bases). The CDR3 length is 15 residues. CDR1 and CDR2 (germline): MDHEN, SYDVKM. The ends were cut back, 5 bases at V and 3 bases at J, with 13 bases in the middle. CDR3 sequence (DNA): TGTGCCAGCAGTCCCGGACAGTTGGACACCGGGGAGCTGTTTTTT. This sequence encodes CASSPGQLDTGELFF.

The V and J genes are TRBV10-1 and TRBJ2-1; no clear D gene. Germline CDR1 reads WNHNN; CDR2 reads SYGVQD (reference sequence). The V end was cut by 0 bases, the J end by 12 bases, with 12 bases between. CDR3 size: 13 residues. CDR3 in amino acids: CASSESLLGAQFF. The CDR3 coding sequence is TGCGCCAGCAGTGAGTCCTTGCTAGGCGCGCAGTTCTTC.

J is TRBJ2-7 and V is TRBV5-4, with a weak D call TRBD2 (6 bases). Trimming left V 3 bases short and J 3 bases short, with 16 bases between. Germline values: CDR1 SGHNT, CDR2 YYREEE (reference sequence). The CDR3 loop spans 15 amino acids. Here the CDR3 reads CASSSRAREDYEQYF. The CDR3 nucleotides are TGTGCCAGCAGCTCGCGTGCGAGGGAGGACTACGAGCAGTACTTC.

The chain has TRBV5-1 and TRBJ2-3; 8 nucleotides align to TRBD1. The CDR3 consists of 15 residues. The ends lost 1 base at V and 0 bases at J; junction bases unmatched: 1. Germline V gives CDR1 SGHRS, CDR2 YFSETQ. The CDR3 nucleotides are TGCGCCAGCAGCTTGAGGACAGGGAGCACAGATACGCAGTATTTT. This codes for CASSLRTGSTDTQYF.

This chain uses TRBV14 with TRBJ2-3; possibly TRBD2 for D (5 bases). Looked up from germline, CDR1 is SGHDN and CDR2 is FVKESK. Trimming stripped 4 bases from V and 10 bases from J, with 12 bases between. The CDR3 spans 12 residues. CDR3 DNA: TGTGCCAGCAGCCCGACAAGGGAGTCGCAGTATTTT. Translated: CASSPTRESQYF.

The V gene is TRBV7-9, the J gene TRBJ1-3; maybe TRBD1 (6 bases). Germline V gene data show CDR1 as SEHNR and CDR2 as FQNEAQ (reference sequence). The CDR3 totals 16 residues. V was pared by 5 bases and J by 4 bases, with 18 bases between. In nucleotides, the CDR3 is TGTGCCAGCAGCCTGGACAGTCGCCAGGGGGGAAACACCATATATTTT. Translated, it gives CASSLDSRQGGNTIYF. Supplemented by reference TRBV7-9 and TRBJ1-3, the full variable domain reads DTGVSQNPRHKITKRGQNVTFRCDPISEHNRLYWYRQTLGQGPEFLTYFQNEAQLEKSRLLSDRFSAERPKGSFSTLEIQRTEQGDSAMYLCASSLDSRQGGNTIYFGEGSWLTVV.

This chain uses TRBV5-6 with TRBJ2-2, with 8 bases fitting TRBD2. The CDR3 is 17 residues long. J lost 4 bases, V lost 0 bases, and 8 bases had no gene match. Germline V gene sequence: CDR1 SGHDT, CDR2 YYEEEE. CDR3 region: CASSLALGLAATGELFF. The CDR3 bases are TGTGCCAGCAGCTTGGCCCTAGGACTAGCAGCCACCGGGGAGCTGTTTTTT.

V is TRBV9 and J is TRBJ2-7; TRBD2 matches 7 bases. With 4 bases clipped from V and 1 base from J, the junction kept 11 bases outside the gene matches. The CDR3 is 16 residues long. Germline V CDR1 and CDR2: SGDLS, YYNGEE. The CDR3 bases are TGTGCCAGCAGCCTCTCCCCAATCGGGGGGTCCTACGAGCAGTACTTC. This translates into CASSLSPIGGSYEQYF.

This clone appeared a single time. The rearrangement uses TRBV6-4 and TRBJ1-6; 7 nucleotides match TRBD1. J gave up 9 bases and V 5 bases, and 10 bases lay outside the gene matches. This CDR3 has 15 amino acids. The germline gives CDR1 MRHNA, CDR2 SNTAGT. CDR3 coding DNA: TGTGCCAGCAGTTCCGTCGGGCAGGGGGTTTCACCCCTCCACTTT. It is translated as CASSSVGQGVSPLHF.